The 4 T cell receptor beta chains in this list originate from one sample, sequenced in a study of PD-L1 blockade in urothelial cancer. This table comes from immunoSEQ multiplex PCR, and its TCRdb copy is limited to in-frame clones, with some not included. The sample yields about 120,000 clones, roughly 90% seen once. Time point in this sample: peripheral blood 6 weeks after treatment start. The sample was PBMCs, taken around atezolizumab (anti-PD-L1) treatment. The receptors shown here come from a man between 60 and 75 years old with urothelial cancer.

This clone was picked up a small number of times. The chain is built from TRBV5-4 and TRBJ2-2; D uncertain. This CDR3 spans 13 amino acids. Germline loops: CDR1 SGHNT, CDR2 YYREEE (reference sequence). Trimming cost V 3 bases and J 5 bases, with 8 bases left between them. The CDR3: CASSSPQTGELFF. As DNA, the CDR3 is TGTGCCAGCAGCTCCCCGCAGACCGGGGAGCTGTTTTTT.

V is TRBV6-1 and J is TRBJ2-3; 7 bases match TRBD1. The length of the CDR3 is 16 residues. With 0 bases clipped from V and 4 bases from J, the junction kept 7 bases outside the gene matches. The germline V gene has CDR1 MNHNS and CDR2 SASEGT. The CDR3 sequence is CASSEALRGGADTQYF. The CDR3 region has the DNA TGTGCCAGCAGTGAAGCGCTAAGAGGGGGCGCAGATACGCAGTATTTT.

The rearrangement uses TRBV19 and TRBJ2-2, with 10 bases identical to TRBD2. This CDR3 spans 16 amino acids. The V gene end was trimmed by 2 bases and the J gene end by 5 bases; junction bases not matched to a gene: 5. Germline CDR1 and CDR2: LNHDA and SQIVND (reference sequence). The CDR3 nucleotides read TGTGCCAGTAGTATACTAGCGGGAGTTGGGACCGGGGAGCTGTTTTTT. Amino acids: CASSILAGVGTGELFF. Filled out from reference TRBV19 and TRBJ2-2, the complete variable domain reads DGGITQSPKYLFRKEGQNVTLSCEQNLNHDAMYWYRQDPGQGLRLIYYSQIVNDFQKGDIAEGYSVSREKKESFPLTVTSAQKNPTAFYLCASSILAGVGTGELFFGEGSRLTVL.

The rearrangement joins TRBV19 to TRBJ2-7, with 7 bases fitting TRBD2. Germline CDR1 LNHDA, CDR2 SQIVND (reference sequence). The CDR3 sequence is 12 residues long. The trim removed 9 bases at V and 4 bases at J, leaving 6 bases unmatched. CDR3 sequence reads: CASREAGYEQYF. The CDR3 nucleotides read TGTGCCAGCCGGGAGGCTGGGTACGAGCAGTACTTC.